The source of this T cell receptor beta chain is a study of neurological immune-mediated disorders. Trimming took 4 bases from V and 4 from J; bases not matched to a gene: 1. CDR1 PRHDT and CDR2 FYEKMQ come from the germline V gene (reference sequence). The CDR3 has 13 residues. One entry per CDR3 protein, called by TCRdb with MiXCR from the 5' RACE reads. Seen here are 65,000 to 95,000 distinct CDR3 sequences, 4.5% to 6.5% observed once, and the top ten hold about 2.4%. This clonotype was detected many times. The clonotype comes from a woman between 25 and 40 years old with multiple sclerosis. The chain links TRBV13 to TRBJ1-2; 9 bases map to TRBD1. Sequencing input: PBMCs. CDR3 DNA sequence: TGTGCCAGCAGCTCGGGACAGGGCTATGGCTACACCTTC. It yields the protein CASSSGQGYGYTF.